This TCR beta chain emerged from a study of CD8 T cells in Susac syndrome. Findings of the study overall: As acknowledged by the study, its TCR sequencing and HLA analysis included a relatively small number of individuals.

The CDR3 is 14 residues long. Per germline, CDR1 GTSNPN and CDR2 SVGIG (reference sequence). V lost 3 bases and J 0 bases, leaving 9 bases between the germline ends. This clonotype occurred once. Its antigen remains unidentified. When the RNA was reverse transcribed, random hexamers were used with an input of about 0.45 to 1 ug. The TCR beta CDR3 was amplified by immunoSEQ multiplex PCR across 54 Vbeta, 13 Jbeta. TCRdb used MiXCR to reprocess the immunoSEQ multiplex PCR reads, holding one entry per CDR3 protein. The sample lists some 150,000 distinct CDR3 sequences, approximately 94% occurring once. CD8+ and CD4+ T cells circulating in blood were sequenced for TCR beta. FACS enriched CD8+ TEMRA cells, while bulk CD8+ and CD4+ were negatively isolated.

The chain combines TRBV30 with TRBJ2-1; a possible D gene is TRBD1 (6 bases). This TCR was recovered from a human donor with multiple sclerosis. Input material: CD8+ T cells from PBMCs. The CDR3 loop is CAWRGQSSYNEQFF. CDR3 sequence (DNA): TGTGCCTGGAGAGGACAGAGCTCCTACAATGAGCAGTTCTTC.